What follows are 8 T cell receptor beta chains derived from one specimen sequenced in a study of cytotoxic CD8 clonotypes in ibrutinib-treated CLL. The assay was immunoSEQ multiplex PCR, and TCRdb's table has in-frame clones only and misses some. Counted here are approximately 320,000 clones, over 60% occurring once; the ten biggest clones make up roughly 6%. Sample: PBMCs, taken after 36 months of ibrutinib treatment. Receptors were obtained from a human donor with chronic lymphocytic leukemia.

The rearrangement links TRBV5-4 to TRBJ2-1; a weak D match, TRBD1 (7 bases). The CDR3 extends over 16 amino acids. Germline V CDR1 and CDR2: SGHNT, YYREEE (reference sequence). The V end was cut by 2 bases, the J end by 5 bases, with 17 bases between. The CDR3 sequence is CASSFWRGLKDNEQFF. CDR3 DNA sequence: TGTGCCAGCAGCTTTTGGAGGGGGCTAAAGGACAATGAGCAGTTCTTC.

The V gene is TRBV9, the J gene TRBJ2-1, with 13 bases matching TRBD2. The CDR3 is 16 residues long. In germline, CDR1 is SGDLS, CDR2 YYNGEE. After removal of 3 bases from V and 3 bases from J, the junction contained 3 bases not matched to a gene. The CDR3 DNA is TGTGCCAGCAGCGCCCGGACTAGCGGGAGCTACAATGAGCAGTTCTTC. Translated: CASSARTSGSYNEQFF.

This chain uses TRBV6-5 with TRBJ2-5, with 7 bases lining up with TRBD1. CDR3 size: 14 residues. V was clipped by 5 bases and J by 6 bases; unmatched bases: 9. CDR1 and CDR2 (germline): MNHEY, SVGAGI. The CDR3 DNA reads TGTGCCAGCAGTCGGGACAGCGCCGTGAAGACCCAGTACTTC. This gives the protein CASSRDSAVKTQYF.

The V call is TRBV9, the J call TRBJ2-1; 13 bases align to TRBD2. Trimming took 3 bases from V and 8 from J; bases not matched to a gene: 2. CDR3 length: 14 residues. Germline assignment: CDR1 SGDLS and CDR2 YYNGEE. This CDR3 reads CASSGLAGGYEQFF. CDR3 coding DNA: TGTGCCAGCAGCGGACTAGCGGGAGGCTATGAGCAGTTCTTC.

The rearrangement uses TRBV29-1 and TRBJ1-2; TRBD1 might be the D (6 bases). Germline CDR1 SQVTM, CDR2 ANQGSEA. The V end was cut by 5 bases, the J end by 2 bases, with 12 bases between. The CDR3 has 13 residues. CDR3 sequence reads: CSVRDTGNYGYTF. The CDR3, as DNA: TGCAGCGTTAGGGACACCGGGAACTATGGCTACACCTTC. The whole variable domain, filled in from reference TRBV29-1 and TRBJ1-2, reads SAVISQKPSRDICQRGTSLTIQCQVDSQVTMMFWYRQQPGQSLTLIATANQGSEATYESGFVIDKFPISRPNLTFSTLTVSNMSPEDSSIYLCSVRDTGNYGYTFGSGTRLTVV.

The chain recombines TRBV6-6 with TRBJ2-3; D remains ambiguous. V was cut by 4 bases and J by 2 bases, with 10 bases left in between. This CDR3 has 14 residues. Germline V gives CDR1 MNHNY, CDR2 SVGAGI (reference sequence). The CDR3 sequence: CASSSPDHTDTQYF. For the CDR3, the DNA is TGTGCCAGCAGTTCCCCGGACCACACAGATACGCAGTATTTT.

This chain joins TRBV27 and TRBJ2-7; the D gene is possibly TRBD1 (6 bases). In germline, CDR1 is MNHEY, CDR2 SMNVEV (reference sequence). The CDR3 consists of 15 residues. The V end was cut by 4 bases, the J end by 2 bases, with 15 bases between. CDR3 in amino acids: CASSYSMTGAYEQYF. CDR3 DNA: TGTGCCAGCAGTTACTCCATGACAGGCGCCTACGAGCAGTACTTC.

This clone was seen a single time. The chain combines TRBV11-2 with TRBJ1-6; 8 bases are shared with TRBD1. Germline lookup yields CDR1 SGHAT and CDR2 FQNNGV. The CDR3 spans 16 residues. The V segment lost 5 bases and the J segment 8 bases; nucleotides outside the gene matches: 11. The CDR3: CASSERWTGRYSPLHF. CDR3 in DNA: TGTGCCAGCAGCGAAAGGTGGACAGGGCGGTATTCACCCCTCCACTTT.